This T cell receptor (beta chain) comes out of a study of PD-L1 blockade in urothelial cancer. Points from the study as a whole: Stronger expansion of tumor-associated clones in blood at 3 weeks distinguished durable-benefit patients.

Documented time point: pretreatment peripheral blood. A remark on this clone: Its antigen is currently unknown.

The assay was immunoSEQ multiplex PCR, and TCRdb's table has in-frame clones only and misses some. This table holds 56,000 or so clones, over 75% found once. Sample: PBMCs, taken around atezolizumab (anti-PD-L1) treatment. This TCR derives from a man in his sixties or seventies with urothelial cancer.

The CDR3 region has the DNA TGCAGCGTCGCCGGGACAGATTACAATGAGCAGTTCTTC. Protein sequence: CSVAGTDYNEQFF. This sequence joins TRBV29-1 and TRBJ2-1, with 7 positions matching TRBD1. J lost 4 bases, V lost 6 bases, and 6 bases had no gene match. Germline values: CDR1 SQVTM, CDR2 ANQGSEA. The CDR3 is 13 residues long.